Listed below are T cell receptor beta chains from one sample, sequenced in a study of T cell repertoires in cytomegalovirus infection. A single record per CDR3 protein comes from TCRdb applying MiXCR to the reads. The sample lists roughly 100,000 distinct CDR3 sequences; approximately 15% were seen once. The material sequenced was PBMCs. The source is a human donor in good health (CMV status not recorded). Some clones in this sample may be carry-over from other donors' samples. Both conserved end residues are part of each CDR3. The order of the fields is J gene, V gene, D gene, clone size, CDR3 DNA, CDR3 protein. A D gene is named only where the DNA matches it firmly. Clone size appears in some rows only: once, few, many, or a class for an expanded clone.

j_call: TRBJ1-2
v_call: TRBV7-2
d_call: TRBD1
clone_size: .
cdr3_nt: TGTGCCATCAGCCGAGGGGGCGCGACGGATCGTTACACCTTC
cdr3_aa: CAISRGGATDRYTF

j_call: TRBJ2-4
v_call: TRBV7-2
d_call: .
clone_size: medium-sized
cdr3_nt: TGTGCCAGCAGCCTATCACATTTTCGGGGGAAAAACATTCAGTACTTC
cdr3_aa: CASSLSHFRGKNIQYF

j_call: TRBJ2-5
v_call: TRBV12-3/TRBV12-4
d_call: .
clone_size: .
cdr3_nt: TGTGCCAGCAGTTCCCACCCCACGGGCAGGGGATTGTCGGCCGGGAAGACCCAGTACTTC
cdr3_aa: CASSSHPTGRGLSAGKTQYF

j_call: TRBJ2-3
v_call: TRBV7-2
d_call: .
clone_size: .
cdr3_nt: TGTGCCAGCAGCTTAGTACGGGCCCCCAGAGATACGCAGTATTTT
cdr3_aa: CASSLVRAPRDTQYF

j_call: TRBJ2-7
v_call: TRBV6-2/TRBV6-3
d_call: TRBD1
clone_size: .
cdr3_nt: TGTGCCAGCAGATCCGGGACAGGGGACCACGAGCAGTACTTC
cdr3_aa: CASRSGTGDHEQYF

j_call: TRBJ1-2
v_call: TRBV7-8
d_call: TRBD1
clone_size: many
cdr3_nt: TGTGCCAGCAGCTTAGGACAGGGGAGCTATGGCTACACCTTC
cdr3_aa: CASSLGQGSYGYTF

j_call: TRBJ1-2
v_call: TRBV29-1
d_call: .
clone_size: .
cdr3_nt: TGCAGCGTTGGCCGGACAGACGGCTACACCTTC
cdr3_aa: CSVGRTDGYTF

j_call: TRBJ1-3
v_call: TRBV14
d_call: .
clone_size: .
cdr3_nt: TGTGCCAGCAGCCAAGATTCCGGACGGTGGGACACCATATATTTT
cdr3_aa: CASSQDSGRWDTIYF

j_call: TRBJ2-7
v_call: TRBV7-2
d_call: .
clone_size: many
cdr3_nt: TGTGCCAGCAGCTTAGCGGGGGGTCCCGATCCCTACGAGCAGTACTTC
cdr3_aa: CASSLAGGPDPYEQYF

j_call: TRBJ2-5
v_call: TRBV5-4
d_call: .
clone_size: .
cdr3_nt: TGTGCCAGCAGCTTGGATATAGGGGAAGAGACCCAGTACTTC
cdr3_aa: CASSLDIGEETQYF

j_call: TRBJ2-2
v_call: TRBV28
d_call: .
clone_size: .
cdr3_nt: TGTGCCAGCAATACACTGAACACCGGGGAGCTGTTTTTT
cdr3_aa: CASNTLNTGELFF

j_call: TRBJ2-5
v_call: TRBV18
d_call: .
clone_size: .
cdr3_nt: TGTGCCAGCTCACCCCGACAGAGAGAAGAGACCCAGTACTTC
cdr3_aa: CASSPRQREETQYF

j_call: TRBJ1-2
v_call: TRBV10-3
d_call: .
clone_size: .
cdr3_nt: TGTGCCATCAGTGCCGTTGTAGGGAATGGCTACACCTTC
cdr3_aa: CAISAVVGNGYTF

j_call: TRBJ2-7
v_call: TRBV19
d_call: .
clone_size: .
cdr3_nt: TGTGCCAGTAGTATCGGGGGGCAGAATACCTACGAGCAGTACTTC
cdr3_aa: CASSIGGQNTYEQYF

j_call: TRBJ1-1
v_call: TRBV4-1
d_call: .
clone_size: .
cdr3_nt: TGCGCCAGCAGCCAAGACAGAGGGGGGAACACTGAAGCTTTCTTT
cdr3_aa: CASSQDRGGNTEAFF

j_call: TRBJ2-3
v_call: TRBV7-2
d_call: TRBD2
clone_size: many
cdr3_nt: TGTGCCAGCAGCTTAGTAGCGGGGTATATCACAGATACGCAGTATTTT
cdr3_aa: CASSLVAGYITDTQYF

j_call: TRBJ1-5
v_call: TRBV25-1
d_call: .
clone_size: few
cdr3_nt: TGTGCCAGCAGTGACGGACTCAATAGCAATCAGCCCCAGCATTTT
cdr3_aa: CASSDGLNSNQPQHF

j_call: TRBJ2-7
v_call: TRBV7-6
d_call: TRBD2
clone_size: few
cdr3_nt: TGTGCCAGCAGCCACTCTCGGGGGGGGCACGAGCAGTACTTC
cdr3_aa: CASSHSRGGHEQYF

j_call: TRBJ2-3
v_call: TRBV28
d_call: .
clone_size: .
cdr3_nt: TGTGCCAGCAGCTCCCTAACACAGGGGCAGTATTTT
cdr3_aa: CASSSLTQGQYF

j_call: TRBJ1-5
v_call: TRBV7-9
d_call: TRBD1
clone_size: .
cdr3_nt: TGTGCCAGCAGCGCGGGACAGGATCAGCCCCAGCATTTT
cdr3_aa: CASSAGQDQPQHF

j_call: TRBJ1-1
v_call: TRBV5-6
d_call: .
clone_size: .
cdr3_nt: TGTGCCAGCAGCTTGGATGCCAGGGGCACTGAAGCTTTCTTT
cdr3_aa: CASSLDARGTEAFF

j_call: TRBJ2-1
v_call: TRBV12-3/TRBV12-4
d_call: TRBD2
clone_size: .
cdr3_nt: TGTGCTAGCAGTTTAGAAGGGACTAGTGATAGCTCCTACAATGAGCAGTTCTTC
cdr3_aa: CASSLEGTSDSSYNEQFF

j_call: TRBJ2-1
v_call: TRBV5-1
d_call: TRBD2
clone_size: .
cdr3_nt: TGCGCCAGCGGCCCTTCTAGCGGGGGGGCATATGAGCAGTTCTTC
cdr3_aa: CASGPSSGGAYEQFF

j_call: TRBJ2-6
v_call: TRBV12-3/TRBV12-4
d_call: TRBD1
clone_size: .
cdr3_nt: TGTGCCACCGGACAGGGAGCCTCTGGGGCCAACGTCCTGACTTTC
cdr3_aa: CATGQGASGANVLTF

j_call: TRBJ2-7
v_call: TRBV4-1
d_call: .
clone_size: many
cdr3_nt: TGCGCCAGCAGCCAAACCCCGTACCCAGTCCCCTTTACCTACTACGAGCAGTACTTC
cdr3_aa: CASSQTPYPVPFTYYEQYF

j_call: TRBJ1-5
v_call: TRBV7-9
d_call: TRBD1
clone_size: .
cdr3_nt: TGTGCCGTCAGCTTTGGGACAGAAAGCAGTCCCCAGCATTTT
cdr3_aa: CAVSFGTESSPQHF

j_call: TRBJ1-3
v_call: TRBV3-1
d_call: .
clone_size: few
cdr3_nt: TGTGCCAGCAGTTTCCGCCCTGACGACACCATATATTTT
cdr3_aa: CASSFRPDDTIYF

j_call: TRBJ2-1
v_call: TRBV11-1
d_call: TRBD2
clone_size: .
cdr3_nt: TGTGCCAGCAGCTTAGGATCTAGCGGGGGTAATGAGCAGTTCTTC
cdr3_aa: CASSLGSSGGNEQFF

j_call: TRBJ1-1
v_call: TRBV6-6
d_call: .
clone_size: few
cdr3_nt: TGTGCCAGCAGACTGGGGGGGATCACTGAAGCTTTCTTT
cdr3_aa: CASRLGGITEAFF

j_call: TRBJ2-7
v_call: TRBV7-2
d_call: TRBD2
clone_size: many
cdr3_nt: TGTGCCAGCAGCTCTCGGGAGGGGAATACTTTCGAGCAGTACTTC
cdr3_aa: CASSSREGNTFEQYF

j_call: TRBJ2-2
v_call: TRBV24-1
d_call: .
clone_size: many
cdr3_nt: TGTGCCACCAGTGAAAGCAGAGAAGCCGGGGAGCTGTTTTTT
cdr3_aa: CATSESREAGELFF

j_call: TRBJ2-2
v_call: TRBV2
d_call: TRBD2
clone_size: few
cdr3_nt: TGTGCCAGCAGCGGACTAGCGGTGACCGGGGAGCTGTTTTTT
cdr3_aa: CASSGLAVTGELFF

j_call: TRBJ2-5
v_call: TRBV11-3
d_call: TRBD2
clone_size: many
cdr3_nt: TGTGCCAGCAGCCAGGGACTAGCTACCTTGGAGACCCAGTACTTC
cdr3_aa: CASSQGLATLETQYF

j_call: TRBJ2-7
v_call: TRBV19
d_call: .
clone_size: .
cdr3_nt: TGTGCCAGTAGTAGGGCCCCAGGGGAGCAGTACTTC
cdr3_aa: CASSRAPGEQYF

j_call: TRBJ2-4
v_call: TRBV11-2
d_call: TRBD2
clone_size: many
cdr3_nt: TGTGCCAGCAGCTTAGTGGCGGGGGGGGACATTCAGTACTTC
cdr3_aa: CASSLVAGGDIQYF

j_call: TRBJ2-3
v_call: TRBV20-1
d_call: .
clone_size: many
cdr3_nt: TGCAGTGCTTACCCCGAGAGACTTCCCTATACGCAGTATTTT
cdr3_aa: CSAYPERLPYTQYF

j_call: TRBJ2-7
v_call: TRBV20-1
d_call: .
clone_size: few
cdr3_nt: TGCAGTGCTAGAGAATCGCCAGGGGACTACGAGCAGTACTTC
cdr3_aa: CSARESPGDYEQYF

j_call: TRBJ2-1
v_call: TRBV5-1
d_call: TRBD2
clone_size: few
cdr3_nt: TGCGCCAGCAGCTTGAACGGGGGGGCCGTTAATGAGCAGTTCTTC
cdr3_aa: CASSLNGGAVNEQFF

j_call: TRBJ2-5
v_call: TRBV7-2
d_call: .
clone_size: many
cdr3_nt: TGTGCCAGCAGCCGAGGGGGGCGGGAAGAGACCCAGTACTTC
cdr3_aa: CASSRGGREETQYF

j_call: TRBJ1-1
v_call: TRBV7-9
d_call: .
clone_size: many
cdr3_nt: TGTGCCAGCAGCTTAGACCCGAACACTGAAGCTTTCTTT
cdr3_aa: CASSLDPNTEAFF

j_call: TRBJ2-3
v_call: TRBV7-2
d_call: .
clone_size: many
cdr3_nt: TGTGCCAGCAGCTTAGTGCTCCCACCAGATACGCAGTATTTT
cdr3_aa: CASSLVLPPDTQYF

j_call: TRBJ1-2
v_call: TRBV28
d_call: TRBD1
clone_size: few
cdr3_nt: TGTGCCAGCACACAGGGGACGCCCGGCTACACCTTC
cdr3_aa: CASTQGTPGYTF

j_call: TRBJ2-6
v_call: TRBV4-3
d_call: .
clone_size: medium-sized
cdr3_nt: TGCGCCAGCAGCCAAGACGGAACGAGGGGGGCCAACGTCCTGACTTTC
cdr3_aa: CASSQDGTRGANVLTF

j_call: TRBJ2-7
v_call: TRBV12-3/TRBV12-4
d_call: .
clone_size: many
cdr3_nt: TGTGCCAGCAGTTTCGGGGACAACTCCTACGAGCAGTACTTC
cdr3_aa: CASSFGDNSYEQYF

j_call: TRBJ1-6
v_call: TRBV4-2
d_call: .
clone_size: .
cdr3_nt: TGTGCCAGCAGCCAAGATGAACAGGGTAATTCACCCCTCCACTTT
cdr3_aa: CASSQDEQGNSPLHF